The 20 T cell receptor beta chains below come from one sample, sequenced in a study of T cell responses to AZD1222 COVID-19 vaccine. Method: immunoSEQ multiplex PCR; TCRdb's copy keeps in-frame clones and lacks some. The data contain approximately 170,000 clones, around 88% of them singletons. The sample was peripheral blood, taken 28 days after the second AZD1222 dose. These receptors came from an adult who received the AZD1222 COVID-19 vaccine.

This chain connects TRBV7-6 to TRBJ2-3; 11 bases align to TRBD2. Germline V gene data show CDR1 as SGHVS and CDR2 as FNYEAQ. The CDR3 length is 15 residues. The ends lost 6 bases at V and 2 bases at J; junction bases unmatched: 4. As DNA, the CDR3 is TGTGCCAGCAGAAGACTAGCGGGGACCACAGATACGCAGTATTTT. This codes for CASRRLAGTTDTQYF. The variable domain in full, completed from reference TRBV7-6 and TRBJ2-3, reads GAGVSQSPRYKVTKRGQDVALRCDPISGHVSLYWYRQALGQGPEFLTYFNYEAQQDKSGLPNDRFSAERPEGSISTLTIQRTEQRDSAMYRCASRRLAGTTDTQYFGPGTRLTVL.

For the CDR3, the DNA is TGTGCCAGCAGACAAACAGGGAGTTTCGACTATGGCTACACCTTC. Protein sequence: CASRQTGSFDYGYTF. The V gene is TRBV6-5, the J gene TRBJ1-2, with D possibly being TRBD1 (6 bases). Trimming cost V 6 bases and J 3 bases, with 17 bases left between them. CDR1 and CDR2 from the germline V gene are MNHEY and SVGAGI. CDR3 length: 15 amino acids.

The chain recombines TRBV7-9 with TRBJ1-2, with 9 bases fitting TRBD1. Per the germline V gene, CDR1 is SEHNR and CDR2 is FQNEAQ (reference sequence). J lost 12 bases, V lost 1 base, and 9 bases had no gene match. The CDR3 is 14 residues long. The CDR3 DNA sequence: TGTGCCAGCAGCTTAGGAACTCTGGGGACAGGGAACACCTTC. Amino acids: CASSLGTLGTGNTF.

V usage is TRBV5-4 and J usage is TRBJ1-2, with D maybe TRBD1 (5 bases). Trimming shortened V by 7 bases and J by 4 bases, and 8 bases separated the two germline ends. The CDR3 extends over 11 amino acids. Per the germline V gene, CDR1 is SGHNT and CDR2 is YYREEE (reference sequence). Here the CDR3 reads CASGGGYGYTF. Here the CDR3 DNA reads TGTGCCAGCGGGGGAGGCTATGGCTACACCTTC.

The V gene is TRBV5-4, the J gene TRBJ2-1, with 13 positions matching TRBD2. Germline CDR1 is SGHNT and CDR2 is YYREEE (reference sequence). CDR3 length: 15 amino acids. The junction had 3 bases not matched to a gene; V was cut back by 0 bases and J by 9 bases. CDR3 sequence (DNA): TGTGCCAGCAGCTTGGGGACTAGCGGGGGAGGTGAGCAGTTCTTC. Protein sequence: CASSLGTSGGGEQFF.

V usage is TRBV7-8 and J usage is TRBJ1-2; 9 nucleotides match TRBD1. CDR3 length equals 14 residues. The ends lost 1 base at V and 6 bases at J; junction bases unmatched: 3. CDR1 and CDR2 from the germline V gene are SGHVS and FQNEAQ. The CDR3 DNA sequence: TGTGCCAGCAGCTTAGGTGACAGGGGGGATGGCTACACCTTC. This codes for CASSLGDRGDGYTF.

In this sample, this clone turned up once. CDR3 sequence (DNA): TGTGCCAGTAGAGCGGGGGGCCGGAGTTTTGGAGAGACCCAGTACTTC. This gives the protein CASRAGGRSFGETQYF. V usage is TRBV19 and J usage is TRBJ2-5; 9 nucleotides agree with TRBD2. The CDR3 contains 16 residues. With 6 bases clipped from V and 4 bases from J, the junction kept 12 bases outside the gene matches. Germline V gene data show CDR1 as LNHDA and CDR2 as SQIVND (reference sequence).

The chain has TRBV11-3 and TRBJ1-2; TRBD1 matches at 7 bases. The germline V gene encodes CDR1 SGHNT and CDR2 YENEEA. The CDR3 has 13 amino acids. V was clipped by 3 bases and J by 6 bases; unmatched bases: 4. CDR3 DNA sequence: TGTGCCAGCAGCTTCGATACAGGGGATGGCTACACCTTC. Amino acid sequence: CASSFDTGDGYTF.

The rearrangement uses TRBV19 and TRBJ2-7; the D gene could be TRBD1 or TRBD2 (6 bases each). CDR3 length equals 13 residues. Looked up from germline, CDR1 is LNHDA and CDR2 is SQIVND (reference sequence). The germline V and J ends were trimmed by 1 base and 5 bases, with 9 bases remaining between them. The CDR3 protein is CASSIVRGDEQYF. In DNA form, the CDR3 reads TGTGCCAGTAGTATAGTAAGGGGGGACGAGCAGTACTTC.

The chain employs TRBV11-2 and TRBJ2-3; D ambiguous. The germline CDR1 and CDR2 sequences are SGHAT and FQNNGV. This CDR3 has 16 residues. The germline V and J ends were trimmed by 5 bases and 2 bases, with 17 bases remaining between them. The CDR3 loop is CASSPLIMANTDTQYF. CDR3 sequence (DNA): TGTGCCAGCAGCCCCTTAATTATGGCAAACACAGATACGCAGTATTTT.

V usage is TRBV4-1 and J usage is TRBJ1-1; no clear D. The ends were cut back, 0 bases at V and 8 bases at J, with 10 bases in the middle. Per the germline V gene, CDR1 is MGHRA and CDR2 is YSYEKL. There are 13 residues in the CDR3. The CDR3 protein is CASSQDLVREAFF. CDR3 in DNA: TGCGCCAGCAGCCAAGATCTGGTCAGGGAAGCTTTCTTT.

This clone was picked up a small number of times. The chain joins TRBV29-1 to TRBJ2-5, with D uncertain. V was trimmed by 3 bases and J by 4 bases, leaving 12 bases between them. CDR3 size: 13 residues. Per germline, CDR1 SQVTM and CDR2 ANQGSEA. Here the CDR3 reads CSVDPTGRETQYF. For the CDR3, the DNA is TGCAGCGTTGATCCCACCGGGCGAGAGACCCAGTACTTC.

The chain combines TRBV5-1 with TRBJ1-2; 9 positions match TRBD1. Germline V gene data show CDR1 as SGHRS and CDR2 as YFSETQ. The length of the CDR3 is 15 residues. With V trimmed by 2 bases and J by 8 bases, 10 bases remained unmatched. The CDR3 DNA sequence: TGCGCCAGCAGCTTACACGGGACAGGGTCAGGGGGCTACACCTTC. Translated, it gives CASSLHGTGSGGYTF.

The CDR3 loop reads CAIDRGSEQYF. DNA of the CDR3: TGTGCTATAGACAGGGGGAGCGAGCAGTACTTC. This rearrangement joins TRBV7-9 to TRBJ2-7; 9 nucleotides match TRBD1. Per germline, CDR1 SEHNR and CDR2 FQNEAQ (reference sequence). The CDR3 sequence is 11 residues long.

V is TRBV7-9 and J is TRBJ1-2; TRBD1 agrees at 7 bases. Trimming cost V 7 bases and J 5 bases; bases outside gene matches: 10. The CDR3 sequence is 14 residues long. CDR1 is SEHNR, CDR2 FQNEAQ, per germline (reference sequence). The CDR3 protein is CASTRQGGWYGYTF. The CDR3 bases are TGTGCCAGCACCCGACAGGGCGGATGGTATGGCTACACCTTC.

The CDR3 protein is CASSPRPSSGNTIYF. DNA of the CDR3: TGTGCCAGCAGCCCCAGGCCCAGCTCTGGAAACACCATATATTTT. The V and J genes are TRBV3-1 (or the pseudogene TRBV3-2) and TRBJ1-3; D ambiguous. With 4 bases removed from V and 0 bases from J, the gap between germline ends came to 10 bases. This CDR3 has 15 amino acids. Germline CDR1 is LGHDT and CDR2 is YNNKEL (reference sequence).

The chain joins TRBV5-4 to TRBJ2-7; 12 bases align to TRBD2. After removal of 4 bases from V and 4 bases from J, the junction contained 3 bases not matched to a gene. The V gene's germline CDR1 is SGHNT and CDR2 YYREEE (reference sequence). The CDR3 spans 14 residues. CDR3 loop: CASSPSGGVYEQYF. The CDR3 coding sequence is TGTGCCAGCAGCCCTAGCGGGGGGGTGTACGAGCAGTACTTC.

V and J are TRBV4-1 and TRBJ2-7, with TRBD1 matching 8 bases. Germline trimming cut 3 bases from V and 2 bases from J; bases unmatched to any gene: 3. The CDR3 covers 14 residues. Germline V lookup: CDR1 MGHRA, CDR2 YSYEKL. CDR3 amino acids: CASSHATGAYEQYF. CDR3 nucleotides: TGCGCCAGCAGCCATGCGACAGGGGCCTACGAGCAGTACTTC.

This chain connects TRBV5-5 to TRBJ1-6, with 7 positions matching TRBD1. The V and J ends lost 3 bases and 9 bases, in that order; junction bases with no gene match: 3. The germline gives CDR1 SGHKS, CDR2 YYEKEE (reference sequence). The CDR3 has 13 residues. The CDR3 here is CASSWRQGSPLHF. The CDR3 DNA reads TGTGCCAGCAGCTGGAGACAGGGTTCACCCCTCCACTTT. Variable domain in full (rest from reference TRBV5-5 and TRBJ1-6): DAGVTQSPTHLIKTRGQQVTLRCSPISGHKSVSWYQQVLGQGPQFIFQYYEKEERGRGNFPDRFSARQFPNYSSELNVNALLLGDSALYLCASSWRQGSPLHFGNGTRLTVT.

J is TRBJ2-2 and V is TRBV5-1; D unclear. From germline, CDR1 is SGHRS and CDR2 YFSETQ. V lost 3 bases, J lost 0 bases, and 12 bases lay in between. The CDR3 sequence is 16 residues long. This chain's CDR3 is CASSSQVDSNTGELFF. The CDR3 bases are TGCGCCAGCAGCTCCCAAGTGGATTCGAACACCGGGGAGCTGTTTTTT.